The sequence of this T cell receptor (beta chain) was determined in a study of T cells after yellow fever vaccination. Study in general: In the case of low-cell-number fractions, SMART-Seq v4 Ultra Low Input was used for preparation. Whole-study findings and limits: The secondary T-cell response peaked on day 5, not day 15, but was weaker. Overall, a small share of clonotypes was seen in both CD4 and CD8 compartments.

The CDR3 length is 13 residues. V shed 6 bases and J shed 7 bases, with 16 bases lying between them. CDR1 and CDR2 from the germline V gene are LGHDT and YNNKEL (reference sequence). 5'RACE template switching produced TCR cDNA carrying a universal primer site and UMIs. Via MiXCR, TCRdb re-called the 5' RACE reads, giving one row per CDR3 protein. The repertoire consists of approximately 340,000 distinct CDR3 sequences, with 8% to 10% occurring once and the leading ten covering approximately 19%. This clonotype was seen more than once but under ten times. Its antigen is unknown. The receptor's source is a man between 18 and 29 years old who received the YFV17D yellow fever vaccine. The chain couples TRBV3-1 to TRBJ2-7; D is unresolved. Sequenced material: PBMCs, taken on the day of the first yellow fever vaccination. The CDR3 DNA is TGTGCCAGCAGTCCTAGAGACGAAGAAGAGCAGTACTTC. Translation gives CASSPRDEEEQYF.